This T cell receptor (beta chain) was retrieved from a study of blood T cell repertoires in COVID-19. Those who participated ranged in age from 18 to 89 years and resided in around 22 US areas. The protocol was immunoSEQ multiplex PCR, while the TCRdb copy is restricted to in-frame clones and leaves out a portion. The sample has more than 150,000 clones, roughly 84% seen once. The CDR3 totals 19 residues. V lost 5 bases to trimming and J lost 0 bases, with 23 bases between them. Germline CDR1 SEHNR, CDR2 FQNEAQ (reference sequence). Sequenced sample: PBMCs or T cells enriched from blood (not recorded which). This chain uses TRBV7-9 with TRBJ1-3; weak D call: TRBD1 (5 bases). The receptor was derived from a woman in her forties or fifties who had recovered from COVID-19. The CDR3 is CASSTPVGRTTASGNTIYF. The DNA for the CDR3 is TGTGCCAGCAGCACCCCAGTGGGGCGGACCACAGCCTCTGGAAACACCATATATTTT.